The clone carrying this T cell receptor beta chain has a handful of counts. Its target is not known. Uncontrolled infection, other autoimmune disease, pregnancy and lactation each barred patients from inclusion. For the diagnoses, clinical symptoms, serum thyroxine and TRAb, thyroid ultrasound and orbital computed tomography were used. The data belong to a study of T cells in Graves' hyperthyroidism and ophthalmopathy. Study overall: Peripheral blood was drawn at first diagnosis, prior to all treatment.

Broader study findings: Among clonotypes expanded in thyroid above 0.001, most were also found in blood.

Amplification of TCR beta CDR3 regions used RNA as the template. The primer set for the first-round RT-PCR of the TCR CDR3 was HTBI. TCRdb independently ran MiXCR on the multiplex PCR reads; one entry per CDR3 protein. Among 400,000 to 550,000 distinct CDR3 sequences listed, 13% to 15% were seen once. This CDR3 region has 14 residues. Trimming took 0 bases from V and 8 from J, leaving 12 bases between them. The germline CDR1 and CDR2 sequences are SGHRS and YFSETQ. Sequencing was carried out using blood. V is TRBV5-1 and J is TRBJ2-1, with a weak D call TRBD1 (6 bases). The origin of this receptor is a woman aged 18-29 years with Graves' hyperthyroidism. CDR3 protein: CASSLGPEGDEQFF. The CDR3, as DNA: TGCGCCAGCAGCTTGGGGCCTGAGGGGGATGAGCAGTTCTTC.